This T cell receptor beta chain was documented in a study of blood T cells in healthy people across ages. For the second PCR, which ran for 7 to 11 cycles, a sample-barcoded 5' primer and a J-beta primer mix were used. Using its own MiXCR run on the 5' RACE reads, TCRdb lists one record per CDR3 protein. The sample comprises 1.5 million to 1.9 million distinct CDR3 sequences, about 45% of which are singletons, and about 3.8% rests with the top ten. Germline V gene data show CDR1 as DFQATT and CDR2 as SNEGSKA (reference sequence). This CDR3 is built from 13 residues. The ends were cut back, 2 bases at V and 10 bases at J, with 12 bases in the middle.

The origin of this receptor is a young woman in good health. V and J are TRBV20-1 and TRBJ1-6; possibly TRBD1 for D (5 bases). The sequenced sample consisted of blood. The CDR3, as DNA: TGCAGTGCTAGATTGCAGGGTGGGTCACCCCTCCACTTT. It is translated as CSARLQGGSPLHF.